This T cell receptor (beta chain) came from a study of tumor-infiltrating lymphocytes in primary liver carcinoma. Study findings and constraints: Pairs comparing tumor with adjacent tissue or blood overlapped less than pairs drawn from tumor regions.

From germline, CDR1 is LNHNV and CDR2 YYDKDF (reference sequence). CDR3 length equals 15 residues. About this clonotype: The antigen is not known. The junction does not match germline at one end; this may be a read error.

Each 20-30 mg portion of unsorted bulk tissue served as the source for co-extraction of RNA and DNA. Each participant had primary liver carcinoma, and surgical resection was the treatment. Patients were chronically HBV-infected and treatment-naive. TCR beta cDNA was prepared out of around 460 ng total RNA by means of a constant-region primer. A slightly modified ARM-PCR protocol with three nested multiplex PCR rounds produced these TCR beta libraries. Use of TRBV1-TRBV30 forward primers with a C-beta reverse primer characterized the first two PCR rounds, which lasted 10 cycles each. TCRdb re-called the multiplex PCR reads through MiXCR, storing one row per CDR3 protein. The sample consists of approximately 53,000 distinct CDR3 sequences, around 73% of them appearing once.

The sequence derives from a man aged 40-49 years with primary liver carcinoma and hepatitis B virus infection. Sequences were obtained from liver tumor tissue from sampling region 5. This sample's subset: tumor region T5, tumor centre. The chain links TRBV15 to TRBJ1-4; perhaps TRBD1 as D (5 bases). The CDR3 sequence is CATRRGASGNEKLFF. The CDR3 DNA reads TGTGCCACCAGAAGAGGGGCATCTGGGAATGAAAAACTGTTTTTT.